Presented here are 11 T cell receptor beta chains from one specimen sequenced in a study of Graves' ophthalmopathy and Graves' hyperthyroidism. Investigators amplified TCR beta CDR3 regions from RNA transcripts. RT-PCR was first run with HTBI primers, then multiplex PCR in a second round. TCRdb called the multiplex PCR reads again in MiXCR, with one record for every CDR3 protein. Among about 220,000 distinct CDR3 sequences listed, 20% to 25% were seen once. The sequenced sample consisted of peripheral blood. These receptors all stem from a woman between 45 and 65 years old with Graves' ophthalmopathy.

This clonotype was detected ten times or more. This rearrangement joins TRBV5-4 to TRBJ2-2, with no clear D. V gave up 4 bases and J gave up 8 bases, with 12 bases separating them. Per the germline V gene, CDR1 is SGHNT and CDR2 is YYREEE (reference sequence). This CDR3 has 13 amino acids. In nucleotides, the CDR3 is TGTGCCAGCAGCACCGTACCAGCGGGGGAGCTGTTTTTT. This codes for CASSTVPAGELFF.

This chain links TRBV28 with TRBJ2-5, with 12 bases lining up with TRBD2. The germline gives CDR1 MDHEN, CDR2 SYDVKM. The CDR3 is 16 residues long. Unmatched junction bases numbered 8, after V lost 2 bases and J lost 7 bases. The CDR3 protein is CASSLIPSGRGGTQYF. The CDR3 DNA sequence: TGTGCCAGCAGTTTAATTCCTAGCGGGAGGGGAGGGACCCAGTACTTC.

This clonotype was seen ten or more times. This rearrangement joins TRBV11-3 to TRBJ2-5, with 10 bases that match TRBD2. The CDR3 covers 15 residues. Looked up from germline, CDR1 is SGHNT and CDR2 is YENEEA. V shed 3 bases, J shed 1 base, and the junction held 2 bases outside the gene matches. CDR3 sequence: CASSFGTSAQETQYF. For the CDR3, the DNA is TGTGCCAGCAGCTTCGGGACTAGCGCCCAAGAGACCCAGTACTTC.

This clonotype was seen repeatedly, ten times or more. The chain combines TRBV7-2 with TRBJ1-6, with no clear D. The germline V gene encodes CDR1 SGHTA and CDR2 FQGNSA. The CDR3 runs 13 residues. Trimming left V 5 bases short and J 10 bases short, with 12 bases between. The CDR3 protein is CASSRGWGSPLHF. CDR3 DNA sequence: TGTGCCAGCAGCCGAGGATGGGGATCACCCCTCCACTTT.

A note on this clonotype: At one boundary the junction diverges from the germline segment, which might be a read error. This rearrangement joins TRBV6-1 to TRBJ2-7, with TRBD1 identical over 7 bases. CDR1 and CDR2 from the germline V gene are MNHNS and SASEGT. CDR3 length equals 14 residues. The CDR3 is CASTGIGGTYEQSF. CDR3 in DNA: TGTGCCAGCACCGGGATAGGGGGCACCTACGAGCAGTCCTTC.

This clonotype was seen a handful of times. V gene TRBV11-2 combines with J gene TRBJ2-5; 11 bases align to TRBD2. Germline lookup yields CDR1 SGHAT and CDR2 FQNNGV. V lost 7 bases, J lost 3 bases, and 7 bases stayed unmatched. The CDR3 runs to 15 residues. The CDR3 reads CASTVQGLAEETQYF. The CDR3 DNA is TGTGCCAGCACCGTGCAGGGACTAGCGGAAGAGACCCAGTACTTC. The variable domain in full, with the rest retrieved from reference TRBV11-2 and TRBJ2-5, is EAGVAQSPRYKIIEKRQSVAFWCNPISGHATLYWYQQILGQGPKLLIQFQNNGVVDDSQLPKDRFSAERLKGVDSTLKIQPAKLEDSAVYLCASTVQGLAEETQYFGPGTRLLVL.

At least ten counts were recorded for this clonotype. Here the CDR3 reads CASSTRVSYEQYF. The CDR3 DNA is TGTGCCAGCAGTACTAGAGTCTCCTACGAGCAGTACTTC. This chain joins TRBV27 and TRBJ2-7; D might be TRBD2 (5 bases). With 5 bases removed from V and 0 bases from J, the gap between germline ends came to 8 bases. The CDR3 totals 13 residues. CDR1 MNHEY and CDR2 SMNVEV come from the germline V gene (reference sequence).

This clonotype occurred once. The V gene is TRBV12-3 or TRBV12-4, the J gene TRBJ2-2; possibly TRBD2 for D (5 bases). CDR3 size: 15 residues. Trimming cost V 2 bases and J 4 bases, with 11 bases left between them. CDR3 sequence reads: CASSLLAAVTGELFF. CDR3 coding DNA: TGTGCCAGCAGTTTACTAGCAGCCGTCACCGGGGAGCTGTTTTTT.

This clonotype was counted only a few times. CDR3 DNA sequence: TGTGCCAGCAGCCTAGCGAAGGGGTCTGGGGCCAACGTCCTGACTTTC. The encoded protein is CASSLAKGSGANVLTF. The rearrangement uses TRBV14 and TRBJ2-6, with D possibly called TRBD1 or TRBD2 (5 bases each). V dropped 4 bases and J dropped 1 base, with 11 bases sitting between them. The germline V gene encodes CDR1 SGHDN and CDR2 FVKESK. The CDR3 covers 16 residues. Together with reference TRBV14 and TRBJ2-6, the CDR3 gives the full variable domain: EAGVTQFPSHSVIEKGQTVTLRCDPISGHDNLYWYRRVMGKEIKFLLHFVKESKQDESGMPNNRFLAERTGGTYSTLKVQPAELEDSGVYFCASSLAKGSGANVLTFGAGSRLTVL.

The sample holds many counts of this clonotype. V is TRBV7-2 and J is TRBJ1-5; tentative D call: TRBD1 (5 bases). The CDR3 runs 15 residues. In germline, CDR1 is SGHTA, CDR2 FQGNSA. Trimming shortened V by 4 bases and J by 3 bases, and 13 bases separated the two germline ends. The chain's CDR3 is CASSSLQEYNQPQHF. The CDR3 DNA follows: TGTGCCAGCAGCTCCCTACAGGAGTACAATCAGCCCCAGCATTTT.

There are a few counts of this clonotype. The rearrangement links TRBV12-3 or TRBV12-4 to TRBJ1-6; tentatively, D is TRBD1 (5 bases). Trimming stripped 3 bases from V and 10 bases from J, with 10 bases between. The CDR3 sequence is 13 residues long. Here the CDR3 reads CASSLDNGSPLHF. CDR3 nucleotides: TGTGCCAGCAGTTTGGACAACGGCTCACCCCTCCACTTT.